This T cell receptor (beta chain) appears in the sequencing data of a study of tumor-infiltrating lymphocytes in oesophageal squamous cell carcinoma. This CDR3 is built from 15 residues. Germline assignment: CDR1 SGHVS and CDR2 FNYEAQ. With respect to this clonotype: An end of the junction differs from the germline gene, which may be a read error.

TCRdb re-derived calls from the PCR reads in MiXCR, one entry per CDR3 protein. The data hold 20,000 or so distinct CDR3 sequences, with 40% to 50% observed a single time. This TCR was recovered from a male donor with esophageal squamous cell carcinoma. The chain joins TRBV7-6 to TRBJ2-1; D gene unclear. Sequences were obtained from esophageal tumor tissue. CDR3 nucleotide sequence: TGTGCTAGCAGCTTAGAAGAGGCTACCAACAATGAGCAGTTCTTC. Protein product: CASSLEEATNNEQFF. Drawing the rest from reference TRBV7-6 and TRBJ2-1, the complete variable domain is GAGVSQSPRYKVTKRGQDVALRCDPISGHVSLYWYRQALGQGPEFLTYFNYEAQQDKSGLPNDRFSAERPEGSISTLTIQRTEQRDSAMYRCASSLEEATNNEQFFGPGTRLTVL.